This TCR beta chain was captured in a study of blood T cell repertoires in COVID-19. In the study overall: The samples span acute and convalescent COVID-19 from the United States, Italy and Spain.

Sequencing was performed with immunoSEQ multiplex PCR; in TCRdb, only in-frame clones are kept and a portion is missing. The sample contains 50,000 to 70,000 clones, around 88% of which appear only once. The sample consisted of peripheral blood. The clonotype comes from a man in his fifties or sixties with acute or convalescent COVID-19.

The CDR3: CASSSDRGEQYF. CDR3 coding DNA: TGTGCCAGCAGCTCGGACAGGGGAGAGCAGTACTTC. The chain recombines TRBV3-1 (or the pseudogene TRBV3-2) with TRBJ2-7; 9 bases fit TRBD1. V lost 5 bases and J lost 7; bases outside the gene matches: 3. The CDR3 is made up of 12 amino acids. CDR1 LGHDT and CDR2 YNNKEL come from the germline V gene (reference sequence).